Listed below are T cell receptor beta chains from one sample, sequenced in a study of blood T cell repertoires in COVID-19. Data came from immunoSEQ multiplex PCR; TCRdb stores just in-frame clones and leaves some out. The sample consists of some 46,000 clones, 85% to 90% of them appearing once. The sample taken for sequencing was peripheral blood. The receptors were sampled from a man in his fifties or sixties with acute or convalescent COVID-19. The CDR3 runs from the conserved cysteine through the conserved F or W. Fields, in order: D gene, clone size, J gene, V gene, CDR3 DNA, CDR3 protein. A D gene is named only where the DNA matches it firmly. The size field is filled for only some rows; it gives once, few, many or a size class.

TRBD2,.,TRBJ2-1,TRBV4-2,TGTGCCAGCAGTCCCCTAGCGGGTGGCAGCAATGAGCAGTTCTTC,CASSPLAGGSNEQFF
.,.,TRBJ1-2,TRBV27,TGTGCCAGCAGTTTCGGATCGTTCGGGGGCTACACCTTC,CASSFGSFGGYTF
.,.,TRBJ1-5,TRBV6-1,TGTGCCAGCAGTGAAGCGCTGTACAGGGTTGATCAGCCCCAGCATTTT,CASSEALYRVDQPQHF
TRBD2,.,TRBJ2-1,TRBV24-1,TGTGCCACCAGTGATTCCTCGAGCGGGAGGGCCGGCTACAATGAGCAGTTCTTC,CATSDSSSGRAGYNEQFF
.,.,TRBJ2-7,TRBV2,TGTGCCAGCAGTCGCGGAACCTACGAGCAGTACTTC,CASSRGTYEQYF
.,.,TRBJ1-2,TRBV2,TGTGCCAGCACCGAAGCCCGGGTAATAGACTATGGCTACACCTTC,CASTEARVIDYGYTF
TRBD1,.,TRBJ2-6,TRBV5-1,TGCGCCAGCAGCTTTCAGGGGGCTGGGGCCAACGTCCTGACTTTC,CASSFQGAGANVLTF
.,.,TRBJ2-1,TRBV7-9,TGTGCCAGCAGCCCAAGGGAGACCTACAATGAGCAGTTCTTC,CASSPRETYNEQFF
TRBD2,.,TRBJ2-1,TRBV18,TGTGCCAGCTCACCACCCGTGGGTAGCGGGAGGTACAATGAGCAGTTCTTC,CASSPPVGSGRYNEQFF
.,few,TRBJ1-1,TRBV4-1,TGCGCCAGCAGCCAAGCCCGGGAGGGAAGATACACTGAAGCTTTCTTT,CASSQAREGRYTEAFF
TRBD2,.,TRBJ2-7,TRBV20-1,TGCAGTGCTAGTAGGCCTAGCGGGAGTTACGAGCAGTACTTC,CSASRPSGSYEQYF
TRBD2,.,TRBJ2-7,TRBV5-1,TGCGCCAGCAGCTTACGGGGGGGCGAGCAGTACTTC,CASSLRGGEQYF
.,.,TRBJ1-3,TRBV6-5,TGTGCCAGCAGTATGCCGGGTAGCTCTGGAAACACCATATATTTT,CASSMPGSSGNTIYF
TRBD2,.,TRBJ2-7,TRBV27,TGTGCCAGCAGACGACTAGCGGGGGGGACGGAGCAGTACTTC,CASRRLAGGTEQYF
.,.,TRBJ2-1,TRBV7-3,TGTGCCAGCAGCTTAATGACAGGATACAATGAGCAGTTCTTC,CASSLMTGYNEQFF
.,.,TRBJ2-3,TRBV29-1,TGCAGCGTTGATGGATCGCAGGGATTATGGACAGATACGCAGTATTTT,CSVDGSQGLWTDTQYF
.,.,TRBJ1-1,TRBV2,TGTGCCAGCCGTGTGAGCGGGGGCGGGCGCCCTGAAGCTTTCTTT,CASRVSGGGRPEAFF
.,.,TRBJ1-4,TRBV5-6,TGTGCCAGCAGCTCGCCGGGAGAAGGTGATGAAAAACTGTTTTTT,CASSSPGEGDEKLFF
TRBD1,.,TRBJ2-7,TRBV4-1,TGCGCCAGCAGCCAACGGACAGGGAGCTCCTACGAGCAGTACTTC,CASSQRTGSSYEQYF
.,.,TRBJ1-2,TRBV10-1,TGCGCCAGCAGTGAAACAGCCTCCTATGGCTACACCTTC,CASSETASYGYTF
TRBD2,.,TRBJ2-7,TRBV3-1/TRBV3-2,TGTGCCAGCAGCCTGGGACTAGCGTCCTACGAGCAGTACTTC,CASSLGLASYEQYF
.,.,TRBJ1-2,TRBV3-1/TRBV3-2,TGTGCCAGCAGCCAAGTTGAGACAGGTCGTAGGGGCTACACCTTC,CASSQVETGRRGYTF
TRBD2,.,TRBJ2-7,TRBV27,TGTGCCAGCAGCCCCCTAGCGGGAGGACCCTACGAGCAGTACTTC,CASSPLAGGPYEQYF
TRBD2,.,TRBJ2-7,TRBV27,TGTGCCAGCAGCCCTGGGACTAGCGGGAGGGGATGTCCTTACGAGCAGTACTTC,CASSPGTSGRGCPYEQYF
TRBD2,.,TRBJ2-7,TRBV6-5,TGTGCCAGCAGTTACGGAGGACGGGGGGATCACGAGCAGTACTTC,CASSYGGRGDHEQYF
TRBD2,once,TRBJ2-3,TRBV15,TGTGCCACCAGCAGAGGACTAGCGGAAACAGATACGCAGTATTTT,CATSRGLAETDTQYF
TRBD2,.,TRBJ2-1,TRBV6-5,TGTGCCAGCAGCTGGGCGGGGGGTGAGCAGTTCTTC,CASSWAGGEQFF
.,.,TRBJ1-1,TRBV7-9,TGTGCCAGCAGCTTAGTTCCGGGGGATGAAGCTTTCTTT,CASSLVPGDEAFF
TRBD1,.,TRBJ2-5,TRBV24-1,TGTGCCACCAGTGATTTGCAGGGGGCTTTGGAGACCCAGTACTTC,CATSDLQGALETQYF
.,.,TRBJ1-2,TRBV6-5,TGTGCCAGCAGTTATGTACAGGCGCCAAACTATGGCTACACCTTC,CASSYVQAPNYGYTF
.,.,TRBJ1-2,TRBV5-1,TGCGCCAGCAGCTTGGAATGGGCCCCCTATGGCTACACCTTC,CASSLEWAPYGYTF
.,.,TRBJ1-6,TRBV5-1,TGCGCCAGCAGCTTGGGCGGCTCCTATAATTCACCCCTCCACTTT,CASSLGGSYNSPLHF
TRBD2,.,TRBJ2-3,TRBV5-4,TGTGCCAGCAGCTTGGGTGGACTAGCGGGATACACAGATACGCAGTATTTT,CASSLGGLAGYTDTQYF
.,.,TRBJ1-3,TRBV15,TGTGCCACCAGCAGAGAGCCGCTACTGAGCTCTGGAAACACCATATATTTT,CATSREPLLSSGNTIYF
.,.,TRBJ2-7,TRBV5-1,TGCGCCAGCAGCTCTTCTGGGGGGACGGCATCCTACGAGCAGTACTTC,CASSSSGGTASYEQYF
.,.,TRBJ1-3,TRBV15,TGTGCCACCAGCAGAGATGTGCCAGCGACTGGAAACACCATATATTTT,CATSRDVPATGNTIYF
.,.,TRBJ2-2,TRBV19,TGTGCCAGTAGTAGCCGGGGGGCGCGGACCGGGGAGCTGTTTTTT,CASSSRGARTGELFF
.,few,TRBJ2-5,TRBV7-9,TGTGCCAGCAGCCGGGCGGGACAGAAAGAGACCCAGTACTTC,CASSRAGQKETQYF
.,.,TRBJ2-2,TRBV7-3,TGTGCCAGCAGCCCTACGGGGGCCGGGGAGCTGTTTTTT,CASSPTGAGELFF
TRBD2,.,TRBJ2-1,TRBV18,TGTGCCAGCTCACGGGGACTAGCGGGAGAACGGGAGCAGTTCTTC,CASSRGLAGEREQFF
TRBD1,.,TRBJ1-1,TRBV5-4,TGTGCCAGCAGCTTGGTCTCAGGGGGGTACACTGAAGCTTTCTTT,CASSLVSGGYTEAFF
TRBD2,.,TRBJ2-3,TRBV6-5,TGTGCCAGCAGCCTAGCGGGTAGGGAAGATACGCAGTATTTT,CASSLAGREDTQYF
.,.,TRBJ1-2,TRBV6-6,TGTGCCAGCATCCTCGGTGGAGGGGATGAGAATGGCTACACCTTC,CASILGGGDENGYTF
.,.,TRBJ1-2,TRBV14,TGTGCCAGCAGCCAAGAGCGGCACTATGGCTACACCTTC,CASSQERHYGYTF
.,.,TRBJ2-2,TRBV24-1,TGTGCCACCAGTGGCGGGGCGAACACCGGGGAGCTGTTTTTT,CATSGGANTGELFF
.,.,TRBJ2-7,TRBV28,TGTGCCAGCAGTTTAGTGGGTAGGGGCGCCTACGAGCAGTACTTC,CASSLVGRGAYEQYF